In its sample, the clone carrying this T cell receptor beta chain was seen a few times. Its antigen is unknown. This CDR3 has 16 residues. Germline V lookup: CDR1 SEHNR, CDR2 FQNEAQ (reference sequence). Deletions cut 3 bases from V and 8 bases from J, with 20 bases between. Each CDR3 protein is one row after TCRdb ran MiXCR on the 5' RACE reads. In the table there are 30,000 to 40,000 distinct CDR3 sequences, around 7% of which are singletons. This record belongs to a study of early T cells in non-severe SARS-CoV-2 infection. Overall study findings and caveats: There was a bias toward anti-spike CD8 responses in VDJdb matching, which missed private and CD4 specificities.

The genes are TRBV7-9 and TRBJ2-1; D might be TRBD1 (6 bases). The TCR sequence derives from an adult who was a healthcare worker with PCR-confirmed SARS-CoV-2 infection or an uninfected control (not recorded which). The specimen comprised whole blood, sampled at baseline. The chain's CDR3 is CASSFQAAGVVDEQFF. The CDR3 region has the DNA TGTGCCAGCAGCTTTCAAGCGGCAGGGGTAGTCGATGAGCAGTTCTTC.